These 8 T cell receptor beta chains came from one sample sequenced in a study of T-cell memory formation after mild COVID-19. Each CDR3 protein is one row after TCRdb ran MiXCR on the 5' RACE reads. Of 100,000 to 150,000 distinct CDR3 sequences detected, over 15% appear once; the ten largest clones hold about 5.2%. Sample: PBMCs or a T cell subset sorted from them (not recorded which). The receptors were sampled from a man between 18 and 35 years old who had mild COVID-19 (a few samples of this study predate the infection). Cell type and time point are not known.

This clonotype was seen more than once but under ten times. The chain uses TRBV5-4 and TRBJ2-3; 11 bases line up with TRBD2. J gave up 5 bases and V 4 bases, and 6 bases lay outside the gene matches. CDR1 is SGHNT, CDR2 YYREEE, per germline (reference sequence). The CDR3 runs to 15 residues. DNA for the CDR3: TGTGCCAGCAGCCTTAGCGGGGGGGCTGGAGATACGCAGTATTTT. Translated, it gives CASSLSGGAGDTQYF. Combining the CDR3 with reference TRBV5-4 and TRBJ2-3 gives the whole variable domain ETGVTQSPTHLIKTRGQQVTLRCSSQSGHNTVSWYQQALGQGPQFIFQYYREEENGRGNFPPRFSGLQFPNYSSELNVNALELDDSALYLCASSLSGGAGDTQYFGPGTRLTVL.

This clonotype turned up a few times. This rearrangement joins TRBV7-9 to TRBJ2-7, with D unresolved. V dropped 1 base and J dropped 9 bases, with 16 bases sitting between them. The CDR3 runs 14 residues. Germline loops: CDR1 SEHNR, CDR2 FQNEAQ (reference sequence). The CDR3 DNA reads TGTGCCAGCAGCTTAGACCCCTTCATGGACGTGCAGTACGTC. Its protein product is CASSLDPFMDVQYV.

The V gene is TRBV7-2, the J gene TRBJ2-5, with D possibly matching TRBD1 (6 bases). CDR1 and CDR2 (germline): SGHTA, FQGNSA. V was trimmed by 6 bases and J by 5 bases, leaving 16 bases between them. The CDR3 covers 14 residues. CDR3 protein: CASSLHRADETQYF. Written as DNA, the CDR3 is TGTGCCAGCAGTTTACACAGGGCCGACGAGACCCAGTACTTC.

The rearrangement uses TRBV19 and TRBJ2-1, with D possibly called TRBD1 or TRBD2 (5 bases each). Between the trimmed V and J ends, which lost 7 bases and 3 bases, there was a span of 13 bases. The CDR3 covers 14 residues. Per germline, CDR1 LNHDA and CDR2 SQIVND (reference sequence). CDR3 residues: CASMIGALYNEQFF. CDR3 bases: TGTGCCAGTATGATCGGGGCCCTCTACAATGAGCAGTTCTTC.

This clonotype was found a few times. V usage is TRBV28 and J usage is TRBJ1-2; D is unclear. This CDR3 spans 12 amino acids. The V gene lost 6 bases and the J gene lost 4 bases, with 9 bases spanning the gap. CDR1 is MDHEN and CDR2 is SYDVKM in the germline V gene. CDR3 sequence reads: CASSPSTYGYTF. The CDR3 DNA reads as TGTGCCAGCAGCCCCTCCACCTATGGCTACACCTTC.

There are a few counts of this clonotype. The chain employs TRBV20-1 and TRBJ2-5; the match to TRBD2 covers 12 bases. Germline CDR1 and CDR2: DFQATT and SNEGSKA (reference sequence). The CDR3 extends over 15 amino acids. With 2 bases clipped from V and 5 bases from J, the junction kept 6 bases outside the gene matches. In DNA, the CDR3 is TGCAGTGCTAGACTAGCGGGGGGGATGTGGGAGACCCAGTACTTC. Translated, it gives CSARLAGGMWETQYF.

This clonotype was seen more than once but under ten times. The rearrangement uses TRBV5-1 and TRBJ1-2; the match to TRBD1 covers 7 bases. With V trimmed by 4 bases and J by 4 bases, 10 bases remained unmatched. The germline V gene encodes CDR1 SGHRS and CDR2 YFSETQ. The CDR3 spans 15 residues. The CDR3 region has the DNA TGCGCCAGCAGCCCCCAGGGACAGATTGGCTATGGCTACACCTTC. Amino acids: CASSPQGQIGYGYTF.

This clonotype appeared many times. V and J are TRBV6-1 and TRBJ2-2, with 11 bases aligning to TRBD2. Germline assignment: CDR1 MNHNS and CDR2 SASEGT. CDR3 length: 18 amino acids. J was trimmed by 6 bases and V by 2 bases; bases with no gene match: 11. The CDR3 DNA sequence: TGTGCCAGCAGTGAAATAGCGGGGGGGCCGCGGTCGGCCGGGGAGCTGTTTTTT. Translating it yields CASSEIAGGPRSAGELFF.